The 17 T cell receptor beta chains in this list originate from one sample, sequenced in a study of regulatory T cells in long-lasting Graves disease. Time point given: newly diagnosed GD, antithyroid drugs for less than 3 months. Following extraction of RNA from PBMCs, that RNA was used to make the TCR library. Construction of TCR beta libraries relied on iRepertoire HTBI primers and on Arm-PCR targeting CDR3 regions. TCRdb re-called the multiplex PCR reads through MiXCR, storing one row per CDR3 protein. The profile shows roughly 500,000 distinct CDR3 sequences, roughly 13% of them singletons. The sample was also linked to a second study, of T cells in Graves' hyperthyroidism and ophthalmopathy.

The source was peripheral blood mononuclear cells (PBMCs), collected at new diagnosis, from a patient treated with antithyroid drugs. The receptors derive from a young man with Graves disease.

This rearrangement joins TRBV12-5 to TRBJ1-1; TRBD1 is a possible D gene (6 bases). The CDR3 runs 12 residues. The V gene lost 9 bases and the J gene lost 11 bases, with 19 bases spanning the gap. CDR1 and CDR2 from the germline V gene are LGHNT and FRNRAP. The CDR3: CASAWDNHWAFF. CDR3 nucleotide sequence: TGTGCTAGCGCCTGGGACAACCATTGGGCTTTCTTT.

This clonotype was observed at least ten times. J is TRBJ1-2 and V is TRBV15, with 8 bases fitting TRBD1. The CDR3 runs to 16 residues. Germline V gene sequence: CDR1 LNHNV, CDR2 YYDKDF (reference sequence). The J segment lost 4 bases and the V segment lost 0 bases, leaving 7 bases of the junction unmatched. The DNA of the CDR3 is TGTGCCACCAGCAGAGATCGGGGGGACAGGCTCTATGGCTACACCTTC. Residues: CATSRDRGDRLYGYTF.

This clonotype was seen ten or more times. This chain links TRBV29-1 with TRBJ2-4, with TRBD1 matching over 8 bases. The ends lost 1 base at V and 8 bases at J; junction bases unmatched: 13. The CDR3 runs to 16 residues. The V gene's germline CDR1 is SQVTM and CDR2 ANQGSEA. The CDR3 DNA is TGCAGCGTTGAAGCCGGGGACAGGCAACCCCCGGACATTCAGTACTTC. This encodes CSVEAGDRQPPDIQYF.

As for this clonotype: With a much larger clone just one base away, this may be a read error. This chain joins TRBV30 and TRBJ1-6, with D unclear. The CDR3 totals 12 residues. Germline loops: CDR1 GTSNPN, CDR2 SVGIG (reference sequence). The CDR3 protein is CAWKDQNSPPHF. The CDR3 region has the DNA TGTGCCTGGAAGGACCAGAATTCACCCCCCCACTTT.

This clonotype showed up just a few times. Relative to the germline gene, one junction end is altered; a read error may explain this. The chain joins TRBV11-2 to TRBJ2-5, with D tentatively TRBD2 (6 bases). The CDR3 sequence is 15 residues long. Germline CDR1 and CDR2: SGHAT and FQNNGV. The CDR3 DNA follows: TGTGCCAGCAGCTTAGAGGAGGGCAGGGTGGAGACCCGGTACTTC. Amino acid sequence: CASSLEEGRVETRYF.

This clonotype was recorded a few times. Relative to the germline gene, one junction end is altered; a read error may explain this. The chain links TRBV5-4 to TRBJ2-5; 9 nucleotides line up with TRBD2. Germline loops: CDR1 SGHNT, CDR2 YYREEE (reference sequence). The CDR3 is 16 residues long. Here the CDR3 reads CVSTSPQAGGQETQYF. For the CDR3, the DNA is TGTGTCAGCACATCCCCTCAAGCGGGAGGTCAGGAGACCCAGTACTTC.

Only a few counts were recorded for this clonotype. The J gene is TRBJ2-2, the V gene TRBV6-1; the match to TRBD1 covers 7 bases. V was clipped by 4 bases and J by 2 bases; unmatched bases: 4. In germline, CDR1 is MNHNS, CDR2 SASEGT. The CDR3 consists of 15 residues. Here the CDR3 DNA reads TGTGCCAGCAGTGGAAGGGACAGAAACACCGGGGAGCTGTTTTTT. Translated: CASSGRDRNTGELFF.

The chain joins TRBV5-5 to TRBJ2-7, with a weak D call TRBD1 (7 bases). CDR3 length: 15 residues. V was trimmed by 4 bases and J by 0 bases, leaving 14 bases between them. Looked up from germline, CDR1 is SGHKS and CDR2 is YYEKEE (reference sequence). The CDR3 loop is CASSGRTGPSYEQYF. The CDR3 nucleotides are TGTGCCAGCAGCGGGAGGACAGGCCCCTCCTACGAGCAGTACTTC.

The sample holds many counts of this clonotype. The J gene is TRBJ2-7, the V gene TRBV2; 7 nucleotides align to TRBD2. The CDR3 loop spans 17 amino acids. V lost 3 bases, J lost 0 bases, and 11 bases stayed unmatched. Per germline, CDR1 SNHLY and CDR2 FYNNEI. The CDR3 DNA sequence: TGTGCCAGCAGTGATTTACGTAGCGGGCGTACCTCCTACGAGCAGTACTTC. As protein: CASSDLRSGRTSYEQYF.

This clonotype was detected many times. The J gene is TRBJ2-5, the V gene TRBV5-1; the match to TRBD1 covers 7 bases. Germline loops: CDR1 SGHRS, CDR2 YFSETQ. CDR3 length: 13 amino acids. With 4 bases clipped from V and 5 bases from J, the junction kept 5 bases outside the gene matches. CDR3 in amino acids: CASSRQGEETQYF. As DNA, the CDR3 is TGCGCCAGCAGCCGACAGGGCGAGGAGACCCAGTACTTC.

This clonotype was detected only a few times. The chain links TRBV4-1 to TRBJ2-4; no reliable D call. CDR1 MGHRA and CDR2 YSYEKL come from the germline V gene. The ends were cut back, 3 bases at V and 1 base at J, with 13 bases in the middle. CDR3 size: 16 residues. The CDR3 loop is CASSQELGEAKNIQYF. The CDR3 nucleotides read TGCGCCAGCAGCCAGGAGCTAGGTGAGGCCAAAAACATTCAGTACTTC.

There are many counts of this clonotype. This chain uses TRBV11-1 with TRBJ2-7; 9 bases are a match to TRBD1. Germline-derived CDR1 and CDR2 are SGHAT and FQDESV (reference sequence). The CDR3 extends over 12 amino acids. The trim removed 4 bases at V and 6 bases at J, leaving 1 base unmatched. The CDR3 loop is CASSWTGVEQYF. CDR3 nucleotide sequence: TGTGCCAGCAGCTGGACAGGGGTCGAGCAGTACTTC.

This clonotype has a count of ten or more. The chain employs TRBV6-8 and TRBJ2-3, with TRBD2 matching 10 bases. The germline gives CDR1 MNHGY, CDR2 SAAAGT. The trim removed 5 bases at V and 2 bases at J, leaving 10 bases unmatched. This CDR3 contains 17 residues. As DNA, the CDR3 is TGTGCCAGCAGTAGTACCGGGACTAGCGACCTCACAGATACGCAGTATTTT. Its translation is CASSSTGTSDLTDTQYF.

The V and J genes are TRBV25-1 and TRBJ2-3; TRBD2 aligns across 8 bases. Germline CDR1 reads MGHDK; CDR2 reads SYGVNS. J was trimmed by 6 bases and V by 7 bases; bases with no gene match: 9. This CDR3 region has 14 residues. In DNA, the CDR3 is TGTGCCAGCACCACAGCGGGAGCAAGGGATACGCAGTATTTT. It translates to CASTTAGARDTQYF.

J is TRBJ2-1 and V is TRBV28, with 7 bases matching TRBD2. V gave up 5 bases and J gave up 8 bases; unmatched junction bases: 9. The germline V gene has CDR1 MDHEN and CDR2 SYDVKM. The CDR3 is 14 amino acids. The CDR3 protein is CASSPPPGLHEQFF. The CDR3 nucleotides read TGTGCCAGCAGTCCGCCTCCGGGACTACATGAGCAGTTCTTC.

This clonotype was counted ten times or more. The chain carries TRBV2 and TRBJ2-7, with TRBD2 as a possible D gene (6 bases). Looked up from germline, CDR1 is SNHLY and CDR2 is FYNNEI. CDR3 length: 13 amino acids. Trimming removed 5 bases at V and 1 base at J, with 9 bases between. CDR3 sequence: CASSPGLSYEQYF. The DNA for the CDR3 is TGTGCCAGCAGTCCGGGACTTTCCTACGAGCAGTACTTC.

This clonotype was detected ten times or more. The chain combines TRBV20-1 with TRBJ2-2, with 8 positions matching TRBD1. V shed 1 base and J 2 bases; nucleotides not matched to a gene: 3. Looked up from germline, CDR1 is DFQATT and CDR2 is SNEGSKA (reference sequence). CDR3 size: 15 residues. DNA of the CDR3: TGCAGTGCTAGAGGGGGACAGGCAAACACCGGGGAGCTGTTTTTT. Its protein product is CSARGGQANTGELFF.